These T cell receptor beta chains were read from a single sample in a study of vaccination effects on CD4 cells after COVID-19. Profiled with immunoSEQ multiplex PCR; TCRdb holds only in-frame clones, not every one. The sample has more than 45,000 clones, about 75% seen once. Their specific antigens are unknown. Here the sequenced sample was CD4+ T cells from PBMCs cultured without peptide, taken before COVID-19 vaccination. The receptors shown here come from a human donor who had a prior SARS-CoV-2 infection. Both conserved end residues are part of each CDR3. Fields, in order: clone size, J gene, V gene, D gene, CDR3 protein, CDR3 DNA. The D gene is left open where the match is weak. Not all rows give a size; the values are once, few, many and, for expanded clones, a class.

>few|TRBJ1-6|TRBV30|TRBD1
CAWSTGGGSLDSPLHF
TGTGCCTGGAGTACAGGGGGCGGTTCCCTGGATTCACCCCTCCACTTT
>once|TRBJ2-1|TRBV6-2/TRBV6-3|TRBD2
CASSNLAGVGEQFF
TGTGCCAGCAGTAATCTAGCGGGAGTTGGGGAGCAGTTCTTC
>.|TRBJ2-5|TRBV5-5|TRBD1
CASSLRTGQETQYF
TGTGCCAGCAGCCTCCGGACAGGCCAAGAGACCCAGTACTTC
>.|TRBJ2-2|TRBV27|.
CASRIQGPVTGELFF
TGTGCCAGCAGGATACAGGGACCGGTCACCGGGGAGCTGTTTTTT
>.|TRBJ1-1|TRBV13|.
CASNRAGTEAFF
TGTGCCAGCAATCGGGCTGGGACTGAAGCTTTCTTT
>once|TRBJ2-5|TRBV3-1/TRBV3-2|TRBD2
CASSQNGGQETQYF
TGTGCCAGCAGCCAGAACGGGGGGCAAGAGACCCAGTACTTC
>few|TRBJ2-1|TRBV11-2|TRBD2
CASSGGLAGYNEQFF
TGTGCCAGCAGCGGGGGACTAGCGGGATACAATGAGCAGTTCTTC
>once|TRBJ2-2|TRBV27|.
CASGWDGTGELFF
TGTGCCAGCGGGTGGGACGGAACCGGGGAGCTGTTTTTT
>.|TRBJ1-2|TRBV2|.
CASSGPGGGYTF
TGTGCCAGCAGTGGGCCCGGCGGTGGCTACACCTTC
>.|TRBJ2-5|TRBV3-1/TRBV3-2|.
CASSQLGPQETQYF
TGTGCCAGCAGCCAACTGGGGCCACAAGAGACCCAGTACTTC
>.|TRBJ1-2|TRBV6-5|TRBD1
CASSTRDSGYTF
TGTGCCAGCAGTACCCGGGACAGCGGCTACACCTTC
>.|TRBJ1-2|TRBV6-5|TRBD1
CASSYFRTGGGYGYTF
TGTGCCAGCAGTTACTTCAGGACAGGGGGCGGCTATGGCTACACCTTC
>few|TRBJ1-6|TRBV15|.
CATSRDTGLGNSPLHF
TGTGCCACCAGCAGAGATACAGGGCTCGGTAATTCACCCCTCCACTTT
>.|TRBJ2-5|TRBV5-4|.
CASSLDGQETQYF
TGTGCCAGCAGCTTGGACGGCCAAGAGACCCAGTACTTC
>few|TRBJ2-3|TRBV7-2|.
CASSPLGADSYTDTQYF
TGTGCCAGCAGCCCCCTAGGCGCGGACAGTTACACAGATACGCAGTATTTT
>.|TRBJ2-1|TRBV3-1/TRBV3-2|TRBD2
CASSQNLGGASYNEQFF
TGTGCCAGCAGCCAAAACCTCGGGGGGGCGTCCTACAATGAGCAGTTCTTC
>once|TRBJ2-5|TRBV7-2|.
CASSLRSSNQETQYF
TGTGCCAGCAGCCTGCGCTCGTCTAACCAAGAGACCCAGTACTTC
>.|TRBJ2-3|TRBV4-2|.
CASSQDGVATDTQYF
TGTGCCAGCAGCCAAGATGGGGTTGCCACAGATACGCAGTATTTT
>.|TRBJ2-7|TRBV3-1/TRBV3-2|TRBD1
CASSPRTGGYYEQYF
TGTGCCAGCAGCCCAAGGACAGGGGGCTACTACGAGCAGTACTTC
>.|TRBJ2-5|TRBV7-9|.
CASSLAEGRETQYF
TGTGCCAGCAGCTTAGCTGAGGGCCGGGAGACCCAGTACTTC
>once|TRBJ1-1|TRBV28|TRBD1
CASSLIWTGGLEAFF
TGTGCCAGCAGTTTAATCTGGACAGGGGGCCTTGAAGCTTTCTTT
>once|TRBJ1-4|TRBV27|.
CASSLAGLDEKLFF
TGTGCCAGCAGTTTAGCAGGGTTGGATGAAAAACTGTTTTTT
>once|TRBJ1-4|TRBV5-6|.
CASTSVRDGGEKLFF
TGTGCCAGCACCTCTGTTCGGGACGGGGGTGAAAAACTGTTTTTT
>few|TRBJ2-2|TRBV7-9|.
CASSLAWGLLTGELFF
TGTGCCAGCAGCTTAGCGTGGGGCTTACTCACCGGGGAGCTGTTTTTT
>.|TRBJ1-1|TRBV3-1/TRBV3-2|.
CASSLEGGNTEAFF
TGTGCCAGCAGCCTAGAGGGGGGGAACACTGAAGCTTTCTTT
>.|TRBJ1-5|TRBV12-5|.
CASGRWEGNQPQHF
TGTGCTAGTGGGAGATGGGAAGGGAATCAGCCCCAGCATTTT
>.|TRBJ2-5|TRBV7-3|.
CASSSLGGPAPERETQYF
TGTGCCAGCAGCTCCCTCGGAGGGCCCGCCCCGGAAAGGGAGACCCAGTACTTC
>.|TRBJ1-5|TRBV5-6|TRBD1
CASSSTTGQGRGNQPQHF
TGTGCCAGCAGCTCGACTACGGGACAGGGTAGAGGCAATCAGCCCCAGCATTTT
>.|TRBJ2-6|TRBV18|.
CASSRNTYGANVLTF
TGTGCCAGCTCGCGGAATACGTATGGGGCCAACGTCCTGACTTTC
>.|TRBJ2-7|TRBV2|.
CASSETGGEYF
TGTGCCAGCAGTGAAACAGGGGGGGAGTACTTC
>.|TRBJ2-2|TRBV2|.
CASIFGGANTGELFF
TGTGCCAGCATCTTCGGGGGCGCGAACACCGGGGAGCTGTTTTTT
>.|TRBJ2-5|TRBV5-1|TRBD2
CASSLGLAGGGETQYF
TGCGCCAGCAGCTTAGGACTAGCGGGCGGGGGAGAGACCCAGTACTTC